A selection of T cell receptor beta chains follows, all from one sample in a study of T cell changes during pregnancy in multiple sclerosis. The assay was immunoSEQ multiplex PCR, and TCRdb's table has in-frame clones only and misses some. Found here are 65,000 to 85,000 clones, 94% of them singletons; the top ten hold less than 0.15%. Sequences were derived from CD4+ T cells from peripheral blood mononuclear cells, sampled after pregnancy. Receptor source: a female donor with multiple sclerosis, enrolled in a pregnancy study. Each CDR3 is given with its conserved first and last residue. D genes are given only for firm matches. Clone size is not always given. Where it is, it says once, few, many or a class for expanded clones.

CDR3 protein | CDR3 DNA | D gene | V gene | clone size | J gene
CASSDGQGNIQYF | TGTGCCAGCAGTGACGGGCAGGGGAACATTCAGTACTTC | - | TRBV6-4 | - | TRBJ2-4
CASSLGRGYEQYF | TGTGCCAGCAGTTTGGGCAGGGGCTACGAGCAGTACTTC | - | TRBV28 | - | TRBJ2-7
CASKGGGAFF | TGTGCCAGCAAGGGGGGAGGGGCTTTCTTT | - | TRBV28 | - | TRBJ1-1
CSVDLARNEQFF | TGCAGCGTTGACCTAGCGCGGAATGAGCAGTTCTTC | - | TRBV29-1 | - | TRBJ2-1
CASSLAPGTGPYEQYF | TGTGCCAGCAGCTTAGCCCCCGGGACAGGGCCCTACGAGCAGTACTTC | TRBD1 | TRBV7-8 | - | TRBJ2-7
CASSSRTGWQETQYF | TGTGCCAGCAGCTCCAGAACAGGATGGCAAGAGACCCAGTACTTC | - | TRBV11-2 | - | TRBJ2-5
CASMAGVTDTQYF | TGTGCCAGCATGGCGGGAGTGACAGATACGCAGTATTTT | TRBD2 | TRBV7-2 | - | TRBJ2-3
CASSLGGGNYGYTF | TGTGCCAGCAGCTTAGGGGGGGGAAACTATGGCTACACCTTC | - | TRBV7-2 | - | TRBJ1-2
CATTAGSGDTQYF | TGTGCCACCACCGCAGGGTCGGGAGATACGCAGTATTTT | - | TRBV15 | - | TRBJ2-3
CATSRDPPFSGANVLTF | TGTGCCACCAGCAGAGATCCCCCCTTCTCTGGGGCCAACGTCCTGACTTTC | - | TRBV15 | - | TRBJ2-6
CASGDSGRREQFF | TGTGCCAGCGGCGATAGCGGGAGGCGGGAGCAGTTCTTC | TRBD2 | TRBV6-5 | - | TRBJ2-1
CASSFDSGSSDTQYF | TGTGCCAGCAGCTTTGATAGCGGGAGTTCAGATACGCAGTATTTT | TRBD2 | TRBV7-9 | - | TRBJ2-3
CAIRGQGAGTEAFF | TGTGCCATCAGGGGACAGGGGGCCGGCACTGAAGCTTTCTTT | TRBD1 | TRBV10-3 | - | TRBJ1-1
CASRALQGRGYEQYF | TGCGCCAGCAGGGCTCTCCAGGGGAGAGGGTACGAGCAGTACTTC | - | TRBV10-2 | - | TRBJ2-7
CASSIDQGQPQHF | TGTGCCAGTAGTATAGATCAGGGCCAGCCCCAGCATTTT | - | TRBV19 | - | TRBJ1-5
CASSLFGTGGLEQYF | TGTGCCAGCAGCTTATTCGGGACAGGGGGTTTGGAGCAGTACTTC | TRBD1 | TRBV7-9 | - | TRBJ2-7
CASSLTGYEQFF | TGTGCCAGCAGTTTGACAGGGTATGAGCAGTTCTTC | TRBD1 | TRBV6-5 | - | TRBJ2-1
CAISGEGIYEQYF | TGTGCCATCAGCGGCGAGGGAATCTACGAGCAGTACTTC | - | TRBV10-3 | - | TRBJ2-7
CASSVTGTSGRWTGANVLTF | TGTGCCAGTAGTGTAACCGGGACTAGCGGGAGATGGACTGGGGCCAACGTCCTGACTTTC | TRBD2 | TRBV19 | - | TRBJ2-6
CASSPTSGGLLYEQYF | TGTGCCAGCAGCCCGACTAGCGGGGGCCTCCTGTACGAGCAGTACTTC | TRBD2 | TRBV7-9 | - | TRBJ2-7
CASSGGWGLAGLRRRYEQYF | TGTGCCAGCAGTGGGGGGTGGGGACTAGCGGGACTTAGAAGAAGATACGAGCAGTACTTC | TRBD2 | TRBV2 | - | TRBJ2-7
CASSLPMDSSYEQYF | TGCGCCAGCAGCCTACCAATGGACAGCTCCTACGAGCAGTACTTC | - | TRBV5-1 | - | TRBJ2-7
CASSQAQVQYF | TGTGCCAGCAGCCAAGCGCAGGTTCAGTACTTC | - | TRBV14 | - | TRBJ2-7
CASRFPGQGNEKLFF | TGTGCCAGCAGATTTCCGGGACAGGGTAATGAAAAACTGTTTTTT | TRBD1 | TRBV6-6 | - | TRBJ1-4
CASSYVGQGLHF | TGTGCCAGCAGTTACGTGGGGCAGGGTCTGCATTTT | - | TRBV6-5 | - | TRBJ1-5
CASRTGGSYGYTF | TGTGCCAGCAGGACAGGGGGCTCCTATGGCTACACCTTC | TRBD1 | TRBV5-4 | - | TRBJ1-2
CAWSDREEAFF | TGTGCCTGGAGTGACAGGGAAGAAGCTTTCTTT | - | TRBV30 | few | TRBJ1-1
CATSRVGVGLETQYF | TGTGCCACCAGCAGAGTAGGAGTGGGGCTGGAGACCCAGTACTTC | - | TRBV15 | - | TRBJ2-5
CASSLTGQNQPQHF | TGTGCCAGCAGCCTAACGGGACAGAATCAGCCCCAGCATTTT | TRBD1 | TRBV7-8 | - | TRBJ1-5
CASSFGGSLNNEQFF | TGTGCCAGCAGCTTTGGCGGGAGCCTGAACAATGAGCAGTTCTTC | TRBD2 | TRBV7-2 | - | TRBJ2-1
CASSPRGAGKTDTQYF | TGTGCCAGCAGCCCTCGGGGAGCGGGAAAGACAGATACGCAGTATTTT | TRBD2 | TRBV9 | - | TRBJ2-3
CASSFVGLAGPNTGELFF | TGTGCCAGCAGTTTTGTGGGACTAGCGGGACCCAACACCGGGGAGCTGTTTTTT | TRBD2 | TRBV28 | once | TRBJ2-2
CASREGVQNQPQHF | TGCGCCAGCAGGGAGGGAGTGCAGAATCAGCCCCAGCATTTT | - | TRBV10-2 | - | TRBJ1-5
CAIGTVADTEAFF | TGTGCCATCGGGACAGTGGCGGACACTGAAGCTTTCTTT | TRBD1 | TRBV10-3 | - | TRBJ1-1
CASSESRLAGVNNEQFF | TGTGCCAGCAGTGAATCCCGACTAGCGGGAGTTAACAATGAGCAGTTCTTC | TRBD2 | TRBV25-1 | once | TRBJ2-1
CASSAQDFGTQYF | TGTGCCAGCAGCGCACAAGACTTTGGTACGCAGTATTTT | - | TRBV9 | - | TRBJ2-3
CASSWTSGPDNEQFF | TGTGCCAGCAGTTGGACTAGCGGGCCTGACAATGAGCAGTTCTTC | TRBD2 | TRBV9 | few | TRBJ2-1
CASSSEYEQYF | TGTGCCAGCAGCTCGGAGTACGAGCAGTACTTC | - | TRBV5-6 | - | TRBJ2-7
CASSLDRRGSTNEKLFF | TGCGCCAGCAGCTTGGATCGCAGGGGGAGTACAAATGAAAAACTGTTTTTT | TRBD1 | TRBV5-1 | - | TRBJ1-4
CASSDWGPETQYF | TGTGCCAGCAGTGACTGGGGGCCGGAGACCCAGTACTTC | - | TRBV25-1 | - | TRBJ2-5
CASSLQQPGNTIYF | TGCGCCAGCAGCTTGCAACAGCCTGGAAACACCATATATTTT | - | TRBV5-1 | - | TRBJ1-3
CASSMRGETQYF | TGTGCCAGTAGTATGCGGGGGGAGACCCAGTACTTC | TRBD2 | TRBV19 | - | TRBJ2-5
CASSGANRGAGYEQYF | TGTGCCAGCAGTGGGGCCAACAGGGGTGCGGGTTACGAGCAGTACTTC | TRBD1 | TRBV28 | - | TRBJ2-7
CASTLQAGGDYEQYF | TGTGCCAGCACCTTGCAGGCGGGAGGAGACTACGAGCAGTACTTC | TRBD2 | TRBV28 | - | TRBJ2-7
CASRARDRGTDTQYF | TGTGCCAGCAGGGCCCGGGACAGGGGAACAGATACGCAGTATTTT | TRBD1 | TRBV6-6 | - | TRBJ2-3
CASSLDPTSGGLNYNEQFF | TGTGCCAGCAGCTTAGATCCCACATCAGGGGGTTTAAACTACAATGAGCAGTTCTTC | TRBD1 | TRBV7-9 | - | TRBJ2-1